This T cell receptor beta chain originates from a study of T cell changes during pregnancy in multiple sclerosis. Germline CDR1 reads GTSNPN; CDR2 reads SVGIG (reference sequence). CDR3 length equals 12 residues. V gave up 6 bases and J gave up 0 bases, with 9 bases separating them. Method: immunoSEQ multiplex PCR; TCRdb's copy keeps in-frame clones and lacks some. The table includes 70,000 to 80,000 clones, around nine tenths detected once. This rearrangement joins TRBV30 to TRBJ2-7, with a weak D call TRBD1 (5 bases). The clonotype originates from a female donor with multiple sclerosis, enrolled in a pregnancy study. Sequenced material: CD4+ T cells from peripheral blood mononuclear cells, taken before pregnancy. CDR3 sequence reads: CACQGSSYEQYF. The CDR3 DNA reads TGTGCCTGCCAGGGCAGCTCCTACGAGCAGTACTTC.